Below are 14 T cell receptor beta chains sequenced from a single sample in a study of T cell clonotyping in hematopoietic cell transplantation. Clones were read by immunoSEQ multiplex PCR, and TCRdb kept only the in-frame ones, dropping some. The top ten hold roughly 5% of the sample, which has about 8,900 clones, 80% to 95% seen once. The sequenced sample was PBMCs, obtained 100 days after allogeneic stem cell transplant. Source of these receptors: a male patient aged 50 to 60 who had an allogeneic stem cell transplant from a related donor, so T cells may come from the graft donor. Some clones in this sample may be carry-over from other donors' samples.

The chain couples TRBV27 to TRBJ1-1; D may be TRBD1 (6 bases). Trimming took off 1 base at V and 8 bases at J, with 11 bases between the two ends. Germline assignment: CDR1 MNHEY and CDR2 SMNVEV (reference sequence). This CDR3 has 13 residues. CDR3 region: CASSLFGGTEAFF. CDR3 coding DNA: TGTGCCAGCAGTTTATTTGGGGGCACCGAAGCTTTCTTT.

The rearrangement links TRBV5-1 to TRBJ1-4; D possibly corresponds to TRBD1 (5 bases). The CDR3 runs to 17 residues. V was shortened by 3 bases and J by 0 bases, with 15 bases between the two germline ends. Per germline, CDR1 SGHRS and CDR2 YFSETQ. As DNA, the CDR3 is TGCGCCAGCAGCTCGGGACCGACCCCGCCAACTAATGAAAAACTGTTTTTT. Residues: CASSSGPTPPTNEKLFF.

The chain recombines TRBV5-1 with TRBJ2-2; D perhaps matches TRBD2 (5 bases). Germline V gene data show CDR1 as SGHRS and CDR2 as YFSETQ. This CDR3 is 13 amino acids long. The V and J ends lost 0 bases and 8 bases respectively, with 8 bases between them. In DNA form, the CDR3 reads TGCGCCAGCAGCTTGGCTCGGGAAGGGGAGCTGTTTTTT. This sequence encodes CASSLAREGELFF.

The gene calls are TRBV7-3 and TRBJ2-3; D may be TRBD2 (5 bases). Germline CDR1 SGHTA, CDR2 FQGTGA. There are 14 residues in the CDR3. V shed 2 bases and J shed 2 bases, with 8 bases lying between them. CDR3 region: CASSLGLYTDTQYF. DNA of the CDR3: TGTGCCAGCAGCTTAGGACTGTACACAGATACGCAGTATTTT.

This clone was found once. The rearrangement joins TRBV6-6 to TRBJ1-3, with D hard to call. V was clipped by 6 bases and J by 0 bases, with 6 bases between them. The CDR3 has 13 residues. The germline V gene encodes CDR1 MNHNY and CDR2 SVGAGI (reference sequence). As DNA, the CDR3 is TGTGCCAGCAGCTACGGCTCTGGAAACACCATATATTTT. Residues: CASSYGSGNTIYF.

This chain uses TRBV7-9 with TRBJ1-4; D call uncertain. CDR3 length: 16 residues. The germline V gene encodes CDR1 SEHNR and CDR2 FQNEAQ (reference sequence). V was clipped by 3 bases and J by 2 bases, with 13 bases between them. The CDR3 sequence is CASSFSREGTNEKLFF. CDR3 nucleotide sequence: TGTGCCAGCAGCTTCTCCCGAGAAGGGACTAATGAAAAACTGTTTTTT.

V and J are TRBV4-1 and TRBJ2-7; TRBD2 is a possible D gene (6 bases). The V gene's germline CDR1 is MGHRA and CDR2 YSYEKL. The V end lost 3 bases, the J end lost 2 bases, and 23 bases lay between the germline ends. The CDR3 sequence is 18 residues long. This chain's CDR3 is CASSHLPPAGRLAYEQYF. For the CDR3, the DNA is TGCGCCAGCAGCCACCTGCCCCCAGCGGGCCGCCTTGCCTACGAGCAGTACTTC.

The J gene is TRBJ1-3, the V gene TRBV30, with a tentative D call TRBD1 (5 bases). Germline-derived CDR1 and CDR2 are GTSNPN and SVGIG (reference sequence). The CDR3 covers 13 residues. The germline V and J ends were trimmed by 5 bases and 2 bases, with 10 bases remaining between them. The DNA of the CDR3 is TGTGCCTGGGCCACGGGGCCTGGAAACACCATATATTTT. Translating it yields CAWATGPGNTIYF.

V usage is TRBV4-1 and J usage is TRBJ1-5, with 9 bases identical to TRBD1. The V segment lost 4 bases and the J segment 1 base; nucleotides outside the gene matches: 2. Looked up from germline, CDR1 is MGHRA and CDR2 is YSYEKL. This CDR3 is built from 15 residues. CDR3 sequence (DNA): TGCGCCAGCAGCCCGACAGGGGGAAGCAATCAGCCCCAGCATTTT. Translation: CASSPTGGSNQPQHF.

The gene calls are TRBV25-1 and TRBJ1-1; 11 nucleotides match TRBD1. Germline assignment: CDR1 MGHDK and CDR2 SYGVNS. This CDR3 region has 16 residues. After removal of 4 bases from V and 4 bases from J, the junction contained 8 bases not matched to a gene. The CDR3 spells CASSGRTGGLVTEAFF. The CDR3 bases are TGTGCCAGCAGTGGGCGGACAGGGGGCTTGGTCACTGAAGCTTTCTTT. The full variable domain, in which reference TRBV25-1 and TRBJ1-1 provide the parts outside the CDR3, is EADIYQTPRYLVIGTGKKITLECSQTMGHDKMYWYQQDPGMELHLIHYSYGVNSTEKGDLSSESTVSRIRTEHFPLTLESARPSHTSQYLCASSGRTGGLVTEAFFGQGTRLTVV.

This clone was recorded only once. This chain uses TRBV10-1 with TRBJ1-1; D is unresolved. The germline CDR1 and CDR2 sequences are WNHNN and SYGVQD (reference sequence). The CDR3 is made up of 15 amino acids. V lost 4 bases, J lost 4 bases, and 16 bases lay in between. The CDR3 region has the DNA TGCGCCAGCAGTGTGCCCGGGCCCCTGAGCACTGAAGCTTTCTTT. Amino acids: CASSVPGPLSTEAFF.

The chain has TRBV2 and TRBJ1-5; D gene unclear. The CDR3 covers 12 residues. CDR1 is SNHLY and CDR2 is FYNNEI in the germline V gene. Trimming stripped 8 bases from V and 3 bases from J, with 8 bases between. CDR3 coding DNA: TGTGCCAGCGCCATCTACAATCAGCCCCAGCATTTT. It encodes CASAIYNQPQHF. Full variable domain (rest looked up from reference TRBV2 and TRBJ1-5): EPEVTQTPSHQVTQMGQEVILRCVPISNHLYFYWYRQILGQKVEFLVSFYNNEISEKSEIFDDQFSVERPDGSNFTLKIRSTKLEDSAMYFCASAIYNQPQHFGDGTRLSIL.

The chain employs TRBV28 and TRBJ2-7; TRBD2 aligns across 11 bases. The J segment lost 4 bases and the V segment lost 6 bases, leaving 2 bases of the junction unmatched. This CDR3 contains 13 residues. Germline V gene data show CDR1 as MDHEN and CDR2 as SYDVKM. The CDR3 DNA follows: TGTGCCAGCAGGACTAGCGGGATATACGAGCAGTACTTC. Residues: CASRTSGIYEQYF.

The chain uses TRBV19 and TRBJ2-1; D possibly corresponds to TRBD2 (6 bases). Trimming removed 5 bases at V and 0 bases at J, with 14 bases between. CDR3 length: 16 residues. Per germline, CDR1 LNHDA and CDR2 SQIVND (reference sequence). This CDR3 is CASSLVAASSYNEQFF. The CDR3 coding sequence is TGTGCCAGTAGTCTTGTAGCGGCTAGCTCCTACAATGAGCAGTTCTTC.